This T cell receptor beta chain derives from a study of cytomegalovirus exposure and HLA in healthy donors. Study-level background: The same platform was used for the approximately 110 validation repertoires and the 600 to 700 first-cohort repertoires, a later analysis reported. Regarding the study as a whole: Most TCR sequences proved rare, with some public TCRs found in many donors. Subsequent analysis of the approximately 130 validation repertoires found a tendency for first-cohort TCR clusters to co-occur.

This CDR3 is built from 14 residues. V shed 3 bases and J shed 7 bases, with 13 bases lying between them. The germline V gene encodes CDR1 SGHTA and CDR2 FQGNSA. Generated by immunoSEQ multiplex PCR, the TCRdb table keeps only in-frame clones and is missing some. This table holds about 160,000 clones, approximately 87% found once. With regard to this clone: Its antigen is not identified.

The chain links TRBV7-2 to TRBJ1-5; D gene uncertain. The sequence was collected from a woman between 25 and 40 years old in good health and CMV-seronegative. The sequencing input was PBMCs. Written as DNA, the CDR3 is TGTGCCAGCAGCTTGACGGCGGTAGGCCAGCCCCAGCATTTT. Translated, it gives CASSLTAVGQPQHF.